The source of this T cell receptor beta chain is a study of T cells in Graves' hyperthyroidism and ophthalmopathy. Study outcomes and limitations: Ophthalmopathy and stable hyperthyroidism were separated by a 13 V-J model.

The study defined stable Graves' hyperthyroidism as no ophthalmopathy progression within 18 months. Amplified TCR beta CDR3 regions derived from RNA transcripts. The TCR CDR3 first-round RT-PCR relied on the HTBI primer set. TCRdb itself ran the multiplex PCR reads through MiXCR, one entry per CDR3 protein. The sample yields about 400,000 distinct CDR3 sequences, 25% seen once. The sample holds a few counts of this clonotype. The antigen is undetermined. The clonotype comes from a man aged 50-60 years with Graves' hyperthyroidism. The material sequenced was blood.

The CDR3 sequence is CASTKTGNTEAFF. CDR3 coding DNA: TGTGCCAGTACCAAAACAGGGAACACTGAAGCTTTCTTT. The chain joins TRBV19 to TRBJ1-1, with D possibly matching TRBD1 (5 bases). Germline V lookup: CDR1 LNHDA, CDR2 SQIVND (reference sequence). Trimming took off 7 bases at V and 1 base at J, with 10 bases between the two ends. The CDR3 is 13 amino acids.